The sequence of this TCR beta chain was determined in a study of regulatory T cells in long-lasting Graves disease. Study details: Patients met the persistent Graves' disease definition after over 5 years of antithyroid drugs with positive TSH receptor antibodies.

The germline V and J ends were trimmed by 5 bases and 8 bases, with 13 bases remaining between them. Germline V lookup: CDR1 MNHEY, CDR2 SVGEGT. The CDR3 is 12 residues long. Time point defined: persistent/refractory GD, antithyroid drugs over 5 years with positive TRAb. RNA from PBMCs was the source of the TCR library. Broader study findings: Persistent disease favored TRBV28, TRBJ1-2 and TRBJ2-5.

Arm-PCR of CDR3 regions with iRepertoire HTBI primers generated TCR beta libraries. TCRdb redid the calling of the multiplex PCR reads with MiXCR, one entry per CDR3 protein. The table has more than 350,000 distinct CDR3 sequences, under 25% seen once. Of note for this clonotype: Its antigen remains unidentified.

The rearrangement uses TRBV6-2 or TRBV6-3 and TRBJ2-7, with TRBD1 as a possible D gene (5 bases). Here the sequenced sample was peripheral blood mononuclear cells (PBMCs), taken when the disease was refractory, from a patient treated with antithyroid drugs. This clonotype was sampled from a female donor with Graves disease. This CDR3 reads CASSDQGFKQYF. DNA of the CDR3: TGTGCCAGCAGTGACCAGGGTTTCAAGCAGTACTTC.